The present entry profiles one TCR beta chain with its context. The data are from a study of OX40 agonist ivuxolimab in advanced cancers. Study-level background: Every 2 weeks, patients received ivuxolimab intravenously, dosed at 0.01 to 10 mg/kg.

On cycle 4 day 1 and cycle 7 day 1, as well as at baseline, blood was sampled. V dropped 8 bases and J dropped 6; count of bases not matched to a gene: 9. Germline CDR1 LNHDA, CDR2 SQIVND (reference sequence). This CDR3 has 13 amino acids. Sequencing used immunoSEQ multiplex PCR; TCRdb keeps in-frame clones, though not all of them. The table has about 89,000 clones, approximately 90% seen once. The TCR comes from an adult with an advanced solid tumor such as melanoma, head and neck, liver or kidney cancer. The specimen comprised CD4+ or CD8+ T cells sorted from blood, sampled in a trial of the OX40 agonist ivuxolimab. The chain carries TRBV19 and TRBJ1-1, with 7 bases identical to TRBD1. This chain's CDR3 is CASQDRPGAEAFF. The CDR3 region has the DNA TGTGCCAGTCAGGACAGGCCCGGGGCTGAAGCTTTCTTT.